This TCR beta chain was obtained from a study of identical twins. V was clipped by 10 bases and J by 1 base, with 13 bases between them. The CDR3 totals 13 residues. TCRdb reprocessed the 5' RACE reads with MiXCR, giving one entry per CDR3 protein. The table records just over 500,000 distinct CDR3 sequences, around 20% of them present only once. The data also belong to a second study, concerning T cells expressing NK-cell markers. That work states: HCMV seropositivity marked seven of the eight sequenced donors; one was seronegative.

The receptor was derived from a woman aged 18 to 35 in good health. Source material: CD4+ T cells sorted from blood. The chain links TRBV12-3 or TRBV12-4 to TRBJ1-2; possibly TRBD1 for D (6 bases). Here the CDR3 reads CATSGASNYGYTF. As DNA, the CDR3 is TGTGCCACCTCAGGGGCCAGTAACTATGGCTACACCTTC.